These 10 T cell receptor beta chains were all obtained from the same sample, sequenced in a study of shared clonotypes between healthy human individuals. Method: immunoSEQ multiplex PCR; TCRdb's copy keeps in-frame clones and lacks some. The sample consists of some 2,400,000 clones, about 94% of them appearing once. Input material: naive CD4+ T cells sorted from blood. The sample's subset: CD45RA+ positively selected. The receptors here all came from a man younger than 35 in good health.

The CDR3 DNA follows: TGCGCCAGCAGCCAAGATCTGGACAGGGGAATCAAGGAAAAACTGTTTTTT. It encodes CASSQDLDRGIKEKLFF. The chain combines TRBV4-3 with TRBJ1-4, with 9 nucleotides matching TRBD1. The CDR3 loop spans 17 amino acids. Germline CDR1 and CDR2: LGHNA and YSLEER. The junction had 10 bases not matched to a gene; V was cut back by 0 bases and J by 8 bases.

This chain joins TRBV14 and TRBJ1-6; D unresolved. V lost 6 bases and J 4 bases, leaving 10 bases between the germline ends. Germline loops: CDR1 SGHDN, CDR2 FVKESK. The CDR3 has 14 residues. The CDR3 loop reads CASSEQGYNSPLHF. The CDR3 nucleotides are TGTGCCAGCAGTGAACAAGGTTATAATTCACCCCTCCACTTT.

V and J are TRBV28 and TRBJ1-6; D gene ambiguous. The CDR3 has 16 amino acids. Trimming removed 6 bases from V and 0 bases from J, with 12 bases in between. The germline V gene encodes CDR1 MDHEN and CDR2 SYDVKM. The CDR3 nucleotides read TGTGCCAGCAGCTGGGTGGGGAGCTCCTATAATTCACCCCTCCACTTT. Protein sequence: CASSWVGSSYNSPLHF.

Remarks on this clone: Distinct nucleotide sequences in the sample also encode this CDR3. CDR3 amino acids: CASSFQVTPLHF. CDR3 nucleotide sequence: TGTGCCAGCAGTTTTCAGGTGACACCCCTCCACTTT. V usage is TRBV28 and J usage is TRBJ1-6, with unresolved D. Trimming removed 3 bases from V and 11 bases from J, with 8 bases in between. Germline CDR1 is MDHEN and CDR2 is SYDVKM. The CDR3 runs 12 residues.

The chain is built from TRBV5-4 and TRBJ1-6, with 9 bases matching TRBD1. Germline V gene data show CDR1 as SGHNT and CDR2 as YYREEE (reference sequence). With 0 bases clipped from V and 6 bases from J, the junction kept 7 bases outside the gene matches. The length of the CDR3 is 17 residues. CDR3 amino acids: CASSLGRTGAINSPLHF. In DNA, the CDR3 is TGTGCCAGCAGCTTGGGGCGGACAGGGGCCATTAATTCACCCCTCCACTTT.

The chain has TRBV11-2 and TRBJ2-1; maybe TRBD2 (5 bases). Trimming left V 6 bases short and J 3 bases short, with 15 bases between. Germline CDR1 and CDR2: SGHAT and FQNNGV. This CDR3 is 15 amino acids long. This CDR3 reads CASSLNSGFYNEQFF. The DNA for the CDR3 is TGTGCCAGCAGTTTAAATTCGGGGTTCTACAATGAGCAGTTCTTC. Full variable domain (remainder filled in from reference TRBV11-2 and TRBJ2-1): EAGVAQSPRYKIIEKRQSVAFWCNPISGHATLYWYQQILGQGPKLLIQFQNNGVVDDSQLPKDRFSAERLKGVDSTLKIQPAKLEDSAVYLCASSLNSGFYNEQFFGPGTRLTVL.

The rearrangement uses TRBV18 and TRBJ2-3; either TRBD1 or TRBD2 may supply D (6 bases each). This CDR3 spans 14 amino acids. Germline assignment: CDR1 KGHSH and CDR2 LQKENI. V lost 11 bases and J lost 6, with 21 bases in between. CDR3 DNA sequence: TGTGCCTCTTTTCCGGGGGCCCAGGCGGATACGCAGTATTTT. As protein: CASFPGAQADTQYF.

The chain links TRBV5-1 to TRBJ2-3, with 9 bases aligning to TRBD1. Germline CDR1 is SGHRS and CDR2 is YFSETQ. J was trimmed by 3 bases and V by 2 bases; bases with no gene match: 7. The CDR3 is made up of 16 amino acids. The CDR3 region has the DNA TGCGCCAGCAGCTTTGACAGGGGGTCGGGGACAGATACGCAGTATTTT. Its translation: CASSFDRGSGTDTQYF.

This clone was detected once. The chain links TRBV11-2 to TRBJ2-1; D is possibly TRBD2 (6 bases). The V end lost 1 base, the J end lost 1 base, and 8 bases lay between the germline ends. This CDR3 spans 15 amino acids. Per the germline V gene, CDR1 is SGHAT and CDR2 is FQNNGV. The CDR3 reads CASSLGGESYNEQFF. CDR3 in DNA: TGTGCCAGCAGCTTAGGGGGGGAGTCCTACAATGAGCAGTTCTTC.

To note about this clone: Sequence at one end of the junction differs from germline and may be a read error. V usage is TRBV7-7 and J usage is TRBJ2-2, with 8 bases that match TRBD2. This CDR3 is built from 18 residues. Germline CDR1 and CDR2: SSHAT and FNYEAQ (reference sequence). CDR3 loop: CASSPRVAGTQGTGELFF. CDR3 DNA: TGTGCTAGCAGCCCCCGGGTAGCGGGGACCCAAGGCACCGGGGAGCTGTTTTTT.